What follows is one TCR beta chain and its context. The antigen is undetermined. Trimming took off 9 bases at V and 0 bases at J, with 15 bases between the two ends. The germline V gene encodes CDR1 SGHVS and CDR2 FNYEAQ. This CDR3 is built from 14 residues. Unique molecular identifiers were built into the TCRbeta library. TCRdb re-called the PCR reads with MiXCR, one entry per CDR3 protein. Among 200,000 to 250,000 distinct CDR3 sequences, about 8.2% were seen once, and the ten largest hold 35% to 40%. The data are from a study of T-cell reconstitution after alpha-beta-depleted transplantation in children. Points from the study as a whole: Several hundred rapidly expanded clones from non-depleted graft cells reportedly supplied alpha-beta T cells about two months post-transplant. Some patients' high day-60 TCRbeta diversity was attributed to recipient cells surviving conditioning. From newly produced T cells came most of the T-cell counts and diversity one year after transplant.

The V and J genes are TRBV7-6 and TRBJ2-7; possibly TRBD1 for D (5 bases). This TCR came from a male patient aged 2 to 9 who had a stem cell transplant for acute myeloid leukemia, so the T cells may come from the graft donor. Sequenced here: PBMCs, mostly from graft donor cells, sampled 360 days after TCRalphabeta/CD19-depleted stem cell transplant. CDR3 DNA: TGTGCCAGTCGATTACACAGGCACTCCTACGAGCAGTACGTC. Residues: CASRLHRHSYEQYV.